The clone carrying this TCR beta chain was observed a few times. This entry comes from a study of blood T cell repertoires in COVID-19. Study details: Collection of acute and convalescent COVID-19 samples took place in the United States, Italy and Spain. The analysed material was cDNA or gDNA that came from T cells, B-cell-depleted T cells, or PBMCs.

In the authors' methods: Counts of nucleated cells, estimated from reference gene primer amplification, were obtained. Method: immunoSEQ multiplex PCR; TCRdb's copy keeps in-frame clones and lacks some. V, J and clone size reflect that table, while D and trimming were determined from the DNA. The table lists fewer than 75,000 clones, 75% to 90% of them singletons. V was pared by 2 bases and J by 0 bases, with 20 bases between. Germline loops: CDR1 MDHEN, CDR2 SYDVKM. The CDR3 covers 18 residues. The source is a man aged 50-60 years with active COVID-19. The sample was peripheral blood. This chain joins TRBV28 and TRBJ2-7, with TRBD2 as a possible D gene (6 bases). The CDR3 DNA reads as TGTGCCAGCAGTTTAGATGTGGGTGGACCCGGGAGCTCCTACGAGCAGTACTTC. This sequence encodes CASSLDVGGPGSSYEQYF.